These T cell receptor beta chains were read from a single sample in a study of T cells in Graves' hyperthyroidism and ophthalmopathy. TCRdb reprocessed the multiplex PCR reads via MiXCR and lists one record per CDR3 protein. The sample lists about 380,000 distinct CDR3 sequences, 15% to 20% occurring once. The sample taken for sequencing was blood. Receptor source: a man younger than 35 with Graves' ophthalmopathy. Each CDR3 is given with its conserved first and last residue. Each record gives: clone size, D gene, J gene, CDR3 length, V gene, CDR3 protein, CDR3 DNA. A D gene is named only where the DNA matches it firmly. Size is stated for part of the rows, as once, few or many counts, or as a class when the clone is expanded.

>many|TRBD1|TRBJ1-2|14|TRBV11-2
CASSSLTGAYGYTF
TGTGCCAGCAGCAGTCTGACAGGGGCTTATGGCTACACCTTC
>many|-|TRBJ1-6|16|TRBV15
CATSSSRTAYVSPLHF
TGTGCCACCAGCAGTTCCAGGACAGCCTACGTGTCACCCCTCCACTTT
>many|TRBD1|TRBJ2-7|13|TRBV20-1
CSARGDREYEQYF
TGCAGTGCTAGAGGAGACAGGGAGTACGAGCAGTACTTC
>few|-|TRBJ2-3|12|TRBV5-8
CASSPESNTQYF
TGTGCCAGCAGCCCAGAGAGTAATACGCAGTATTTT
>-|TRBD1|TRBJ1-1|13|TRBV6-7
CASGQGAWTEAFF
TGTGCCAGCGGACAGGGGGCTTGGACTGAAGCTTTCTTT
>many|TRBD1|TRBJ2-3|16|TRBV5-8
CASSPGQGMGTDTQYF
TGTGCCAGCAGCCCAGGACAGGGGATGGGCACAGATACGCAGTATTTT
>few|TRBD1|TRBJ1-5|15|TRBV18
CASSRLEGANQPQHF
TGTGCCAGCTCACGGCTAGAGGGGGCGAATCAGCCCCAGCATTTT
>many|-|TRBJ1-4|13|TRBV12-3/TRBV12-4
CASSVKFQEKLFF
TGTGCCAGCAGTGTAAAATTTCAGGAAAAACTGTTTTTT
>many|-|TRBJ1-1|15|TRBV7-9
CASSTYGGMNTEAFF
TGTGCCAGCAGCACATACGGTGGGATGAACACTGAAGCTTTCTTT
>few|-|TRBJ1-6|14|TRBV28
CASSGVPYNSPLHF
TGTGCCAGCAGCGGGGTGCCCTATAATTCACCCCTCCACTTT
>many|TRBD1|TRBJ1-6|15|TRBV2
CASSETGQGNSPLHF
TGTGCCAGCAGTGAAACGGGACAGGGTAATTCACCCCTCCACTTT
>-|TRBD1|TRBJ1-5|14|TRBV10-2
CASSDRGGGQPQHF
TGCGCCAGCAGTGATCGAGGGGGCGGACAGCCCCAGCATTTT
>-|-|TRBJ2-7|14|TRBV29-1
CSAMGHQGPLEQYF
TGCAGCGCGATGGGACACCAAGGTCCTCTCGAGCAGTACTTC
>many|-|TRBJ2-7|15|TRBV2
CASSAGPGQGYEQYF
TGTGCCAGCAGTGCCGGGCCGGGACAAGGATACGAGCAGTACTTC
>-|TRBD1|TRBJ2-3|17|TRBV12-3/TRBV12-4
CASSPGTGAPHTDTQYF
TGTGCCAGCAGTCCCGGGACAGGGGCCCCGCACACAGATACGCAGTATTTT
>few|-|TRBJ2-5|14|TRBV25-1
CASKYGQGAETQYF
TGTGCCAGCAAGTATGGGCAGGGCGCGGAGACCCAGTACTTC
>many|-|TRBJ2-7|14|TRBV5-1
CASSLAVAGQEQYF
TGCGCCAGCAGCTTGGCCGTGGCAGGACAAGAGCAGTACTTC
>few|-|TRBJ2-2|13|TRBV20-1
CSAVSTNTGELFF
TGCAGTGCGGTCAGTACGAACACCGGGGAGCTGTTTTTT
>-|TRBD1|TRBJ2-7|16|TRBV20-1
CSARGEGTGRFYEQYF
TGCAGTGCTAGAGGGGAAGGGACAGGGCGTTTTTACGAGCAGTACTTC
>few|-|TRBJ2-2|13|TRBV5-1
CASSSVFTGELFF
TGCGCCAGCAGCTCGGTATTCACCGGGGAGCTGTTTTTT
>many|TRBD1|TRBJ1-2|13|TRBV9
CASRGTDLYGYTF
TGTGCCAGCCGTGGGACAGACCTCTATGGCTACACCTTC
>many|-|TRBJ2-7|13|TRBV2
CASSLRQALEQYF
TGTGCCAGCAGTCTAAGACAGGCTCTAGAGCAGTACTTC
>-|-|TRBJ1-2|14|TRBV27
CASSLNPGPYGYTF
TGTGCCAGCAGTTTAAATCCAGGGCCCTATGGCTACACCTTC
>-|TRBD1|TRBJ2-3|16|TRBV27
CASSSPTGAGTDTQYF
TGTGCCAGCAGTTCCCCGACAGGGGCGGGCACAGATACGCAGTATTTT
>-|-|TRBJ2-3|15|TRBV7-6
CASSFGGRESDTQYF
TGTGCCAGCAGCTTCGGGGGGCGGGAGAGTGATACGCAGTATTTT
>few|-|TRBJ1-2|12|TRBV3-1
CASSQGGNGYTF
TGTGCCAGCAGCCAGGGGGGGAATGGCTACACCTTC
>-|TRBD1|TRBJ2-2|15|TRBV11-2
CASRNPGQIAGELFF
TGTGCCAGCAGAAATCCGGGACAGATCGCCGGGGAGCTGTTTTTT
>-|TRBD2|TRBJ2-1|15|TRBV12-3/TRBV12-4
CASTPLAGGRSEQFF
TGTGCCAGCACCCCACTAGCGGGGGGCCGGAGTGAGCAGTTCTTC
>-|TRBD2|TRBJ2-7|15|TRBV4-1
CASSQRGLAGYEQYF
TGCGCCAGCAGCCAAAGGGGACTAGCGGGCTACGAGCAGTACTTC
>many|TRBD1|TRBJ2-5|15|TRBV6-1
CASTLRQGERETQYF
TGTGCCAGCACCCTCAGGCAGGGGGAGAGAGAGACCCAGTACTTC
>many|-|TRBJ2-3|15|TRBV6-5
CASSYSGLHTDTQYF
TGTGCCAGCAGTTACTCGGGACTTCACACAGATACGCAGTATTTT
>many|-|TRBJ1-4|14|TRBV28
CASSLVQGKEKLFF
TGTGCCAGCAGTTTGGTACAGGGTAAGGAAAAACTGTTTTTT
>-|-|TRBJ2-6|15|TRBV19
CASSRHLSGANVLTF
TGTGCCAGTAGTAGACACCTCTCTGGGGCCAACGTCCTGACTTTC
>-|-|TRBJ2-7|13|TRBV5-1
CASSLVSRNEQYF
TGCGCCAGCAGCTTGGTGTCGAGAAACGAGCAGTACTTC
>-|-|TRBJ1-2|14|TRBV10-3
CAISRETVNYGYTF
TGTGCCATCAGCAGAGAAACAGTTAACTATGGCTACACCTTC
>many|-|TRBJ1-1|14|TRBV12-3/TRBV12-4
CASRPGNGGTEAFF
TGTGCCAGCAGACCCGGGAATGGGGGGACTGAAGCTTTCTTT
>-|-|TRBJ1-4|15|TRBV7-9
CASSLHGETNEKLFF
TGTGCCAGCAGCTTACACGGGGAAACTAATGAAAAACTGTTTTTT
>-|-|TRBJ1-2|13|TRBV5-6
CASSLGVGYGYTF
TGTGCCAGCAGCTTGGGAGTGGGCTATGGCTACACCTTC
>few|TRBD2|TRBJ2-3|14|TRBV14
CASSQGTRSDTQYF
TGTGCCAGCAGCCAAGGGACTAGATCAGATACGCAGTATTTT
>-|-|TRBJ2-2|15|TRBV5-4
CASTRRGPNTGELFF
TGTGCCAGCACCCGACGGGGGCCTAACACCGGGGAGCTGTTTTTT
>few|-|TRBJ1-1|15|TRBV5-5
CASSLPLRSNTEAFF
TGTGCCAGCAGCTTGCCCCTCCGTTCGAACACTGAAGCTTTCTTT
>many|-|TRBJ1-2|15|TRBV3-1
CASSQGGLMDYGYTF
TGTGCCAGCAGCCAAGGGGGCCTTATGGACTATGGCTACACCTTC
>many|TRBD1|TRBJ1-1|15|TRBV12-3/TRBV12-4
CASAGNRGHMAEAFF
TGTGCCAGCGCCGGTAACAGGGGGCATATGGCTGAAGCTTTCTTT
>-|TRBD1|TRBJ1-2|14|TRBV5-1
CASSFDDREDGYTF
TGCGCCAGCAGCTTTGATGACAGGGAAGATGGCTACACCTTC
>many|TRBD1|TRBJ2-7|14|TRBV6-2/TRBV6-3
CASSRGTVTYEQYF
TGTGCCAGCAGCCGTGGGACAGTAACCTACGAGCAGTACTTC